The 21 T cell receptor beta chains reported below all come from one sample, sequenced in a study of early T cells in non-severe SARS-CoV-2 infection. Via MiXCR, TCRdb re-called the 5' RACE reads, giving one row per CDR3 protein. Of tens of thousands of distinct CDR3 sequences in the sample, 9.5% to 15% were seen once. The sequenced sample consisted of whole blood. The receptors stem from an adult who was a healthcare worker with PCR-confirmed SARS-CoV-2 infection or an uninfected control (not recorded which).

The CDR3 protein is CASSLMARKRNTEAFF. In DNA form, the CDR3 reads TGCGCCAGCAGCTTGATGGCCAGAAAGAGAAACACTGAAGCTTTCTTT. The V and J genes are TRBV5-1 and TRBJ1-1; no firm D call. CDR3 length: 16 amino acids. Germline values: CDR1 SGHRS, CDR2 YFSETQ. The V and J ends lost 1 base and 2 bases respectively, with 15 bases between them.

The chain has TRBV20-1 and TRBJ2-7; perhaps TRBD2 as D (6 bases). V was clipped by 0 bases and J by 4 bases, with 7 bases between them. Germline V gene sequence: CDR1 DFQATT, CDR2 SNEGSKA (reference sequence). The CDR3 is 12 residues long. CDR3 sequence reads: CSAREGGYEQYF. The CDR3 nucleotides are TGCAGTGCTAGAGAGGGGGGTTACGAGCAGTACTTC.

This clonotype has only a few counts. In nucleotides, the CDR3 is TGCAGCGTTGGGCAGACGAGCAATCAGCCCCAGCATTTT. This sequence encodes CSVGQTSNQPQHF. The chain has TRBV29-1 and TRBJ1-5; no firm D call. Germline CDR1 is SQVTM and CDR2 is ANQGSEA. This CDR3 region has 13 residues. V lost 4 bases and J lost 1, with 8 bases in between.

This clonotype was recorded at least ten times. The junction departs from germline at one end; a sequencing error may be responsible. V usage is TRBV4-2 and J usage is TRBJ2-3, with 9 bases that match TRBD2. The CDR3 extends over 13 amino acids. In germline, CDR1 is LGHNA, CDR2 YNFKEQ. The DNA for the CDR3 is TGTGCCAGCAGCCAAGATCGGCGGGGGGGACCATCCTTT. It is translated as CASSQDRRGGPSF.

This clonotype occurred many times. The chain combines TRBV20-1 with TRBJ2-4; TRBD2 matches 16 bases. Germline V gene lookup returns CDR1 DFQATT and CDR2 SNEGSKA (reference sequence). CDR3 length equals 15 residues. The junction had 3 bases not matched to a gene; V was cut back by 2 bases and J by 8 bases. DNA for the CDR3: TGCAGTGCTAGAACGGGACTAGCGGGAGGGGACATTCAGTACTTC. Translated: CSARTGLAGGDIQYF.

This clonotype has at least ten counts. This sequence joins TRBV4-1 and TRBJ1-6; 10 positions match TRBD1. V was clipped by 2 bases and J by 7 bases; unmatched bases: 11. The CDR3 consists of 18 residues. Looked up from germline, CDR1 is MGHRA and CDR2 is YSYEKL. The CDR3 here is CASSQLIPRQGANSPLHF. In nucleotides, the CDR3 is TGCGCCAGCAGCCAACTTATACCGAGACAGGGGGCGAATTCACCCCTCCACTTT.

This clonotype came up a few times. The chain carries TRBV19 and TRBJ1-4; 7 bases agree with TRBD1. This CDR3 spans 14 amino acids. Germline CDR1 LNHDA, CDR2 SQIVND (reference sequence). With V trimmed by 6 bases and J by 3 bases, 4 bases remained unmatched. In nucleotides, the CDR3 is TGTGCCAGTAGCGACAGGGAAGCTAATGAAAAACTGTTTTTT. This sequence encodes CASSDREANEKLFF.

This clonotype has more than one count but fewer than ten. The gene calls are TRBV10-3 and TRBJ2-3; 7 bases align to TRBD1. This CDR3 is 15 amino acids long. Germline loops: CDR1 ENHRY, CDR2 SYGVKD. Trimming took 6 bases from V and 4 from J; bases not matched to a gene: 10. As DNA, the CDR3 is TGTGCCATCAGCCCATCTACAGGGGTTTCAGATACGCAGTATTTT. This translates into CAISPSTGVSDTQYF.

Many counts were recorded for this clonotype. As DNA, the CDR3 is TGTGCCAGCTCACCACTCGGCACCCGACCCTCTGGAAACACCATATATTTT. Protein: CASSPLGTRPSGNTIYF. The chain couples TRBV18 to TRBJ1-3; no clear D. The germline V gene encodes CDR1 KGHSH and CDR2 LQKENI. The CDR3 loop spans 17 amino acids. Between the trimmed V and J ends, which lost 1 base and 0 bases, there was a span of 13 bases.

In this sample, this clonotype turned up a few times. This chain joins TRBV19 and TRBJ2-3; the D gene could be TRBD1 or TRBD2 (6 bases each). V dropped 6 bases and J dropped 9 bases, with 16 bases sitting between them. This CDR3 is 13 amino acids long. Germline CDR1 and CDR2: LNHDA and SQIVND (reference sequence). The CDR3 DNA reads as TGTGCCAGTAGCGGGTGGGGGGCCGGAACGCAGTATTTT. This translates into CASSGWGAGTQYF.

This clonotype was seen at least ten times. This chain connects TRBV30 to TRBJ2-2; D might be TRBD1 (6 bases). The germline V gene encodes CDR1 GTSNPN and CDR2 SVGIG (reference sequence). The V end was cut by 2 bases, the J end by 1 base, with 8 bases between. CDR3 size: 14 residues. The CDR3 coding sequence is TGTGCCTGGAGTTCACAGGGGAACACCGGGGAGCTGTTTTTT. Translated, it gives CAWSSQGNTGELFF.

V and J are TRBV9 and TRBJ1-2; no firm D call. Trimming left V 4 bases short and J 8 bases short, with 18 bases between. The CDR3 is 14 residues long. Germline CDR1 and CDR2: SGDLS and YYNGEE. The CDR3 DNA reads TGTGCCAGCAGCCCCCGGACCGAGATCGGCGGCTACACCTTC. Residues: CASSPRTEIGGYTF.

There are a few counts of this clonotype. The chain employs TRBV2 and TRBJ1-6; D is unresolved. The germline V gene encodes CDR1 SNHLY and CDR2 FYNNEI. V dropped 6 bases and J dropped 3 bases, with 3 bases sitting between them. This CDR3 has 12 amino acids. CDR3 region: CASSHYNSPLHF. The DNA for the CDR3 is TGTGCCAGCAGCCACTATAATTCACCCCTCCACTTT. The entire variable domain, with the rest obtained from reference TRBV2 and TRBJ1-6, is as follows: EPEVTQTPSHQVTQMGQEVILRCVPISNHLYFYWYRQILGQKVEFLVSFYNNEISEKSEIFDDQFSVERPDGSNFTLKIRSTKLEDSAMYFCASSHYNSPLHFGNGTRLTVT.

The chain has TRBV5-1 and TRBJ2-1; tentatively, D is TRBD2 (5 bases). This CDR3 comprises 15 residues. From germline, CDR1 is SGHRS and CDR2 YFSETQ. V was shortened by 4 bases and J by 4 bases, with 15 bases between the two germline ends. Here the CDR3 reads CASSLIPGNYNEQFF. The CDR3 nucleotides read TGCGCCAGCAGCCTAATCCCGGGAAATTACAATGAGCAGTTCTTC.

This clonotype has more than one count but fewer than ten. J is TRBJ1-5 and V is TRBV7-9, with D uncertain. The CDR3 extends over 15 amino acids. Between the trimmed V and J ends, which lost 1 base and 5 bases, there was a span of 12 bases. The germline CDR1 and CDR2 sequences are SEHNR and FQNEAQ (reference sequence). The CDR3 DNA sequence: TGTGCCAGCAGCTTAGGGGAAGGGCTTGATCAGCCCCAGCATTTT. Translating it yields CASSLGEGLDQPQHF.

The chain employs TRBV29-1 and TRBJ2-3; D unclear. V dropped 3 bases and J dropped 2 bases, with 6 bases sitting between them. The CDR3 is made up of 12 amino acids. CDR1 SQVTM and CDR2 ANQGSEA come from the germline V gene. The DNA for the CDR3 is TGCAGCGTTGATCCTTTCACAGATACGCAGTATTTT. Protein product: CSVDPFTDTQYF.

This clonotype was detected many times. The chain is built from TRBV2 and TRBJ1-6, with D hard to call. CDR1 and CDR2 (germline): SNHLY, FYNNEI. Trimming removed 11 bases at V and 7 bases at J, with 15 bases between. This CDR3 has 13 amino acids. This CDR3 is CAGRRARNSPLHF. CDR3 DNA: TGTGCCGGAAGGAGGGCGAGGAATTCACCCCTCCACTTT.

There are a few counts of this clonotype. As DNA, the CDR3 is TGTGCCAGCAGCTTCTACCGGGACCGCCAGGTAAAGTTCTTC. The encoded protein is CASSFYRDRQVKFF. The chain employs TRBV11-2 and TRBJ2-1; D is perhaps TRBD1 or TRBD2 (5 bases each). Germline CDR1 SGHAT, CDR2 FQNNGV. Deletions cut 3 bases from V and 14 bases from J, with 20 bases between. The CDR3 totals 14 residues.

This clonotype appeared many times. The chain combines TRBV12-5 with TRBJ1-1; no reliable D call. Deletions cut 3 bases from V and 6 bases from J, with 14 bases between. The CDR3 loop spans 14 amino acids. Germline CDR1 reads LGHNT; CDR2 reads FRNRAP. The CDR3 sequence: CASGFASDGAEAFF. CDR3 bases: TGTGCTAGTGGTTTCGCCTCGGACGGAGCTGAAGCTTTCTTT. The full variable domain, in which reference TRBV12-5 and TRBJ1-1 provide the parts outside the CDR3, is DARVTQTPRHKVTEMGQEVTMRCQPILGHNTVFWYRQTMMQGLELLAYFRNRAPLDDSGMPKDRFSAEMPDATLATLKIQPSEPRDSAVYFCASGFASDGAEAFFGQGTRLTVV.

This clonotype showed up many times. This chain uses TRBV6-1 with TRBJ2-7; 9 nucleotides line up with TRBD1. This CDR3 comprises 15 residues. J lost 4 bases, V lost 8 bases, and 12 bases had no gene match. Looked up from germline, CDR1 is MNHNS and CDR2 is SASEGT. The CDR3 is CASLGTGSPGYEQYF. The CDR3 DNA reads as TGTGCCAGCCTGGGGACAGGGTCTCCGGGTTACGAGCAGTACTTC.

This clonotype was observed a few times. This sequence joins TRBV7-9 and TRBJ2-2; 9 bases match TRBD1. Looked up from germline, CDR1 is SEHNR and CDR2 is FQNEAQ (reference sequence). The CDR3 length is 15 residues. The CDR3 bases are TGTGCTCCGGGACAGGGATGGTTGAACACCGGGGAGCTGTTTTTT. Amino acids: CAPGQGWLNTGELFF.